These 28 T cell receptor beta chains originate from one sample sequenced in a study of T-cell reconstitution after alpha-beta-depleted transplantation in children (dated by TCRdb to the mid-2010s). Sample treatment or condition, as interpreted from the label and publication: allogeneic hematopoietic cell transplantation with graft depleted of TCRalphabeta T cells and CD19 B cells. Library preparation employed PCR. The sample was run on an Illumina HiSeq 2500. TCR libraries were prepared with molecular barcoding, using unique molecular identifiers to normalize TCRbeta repertoire quantification. TCRdb reran the public reads through fastp at Q25 and MiXCR, keeping productive beta chains. Rows are combined by CDR3 protein, so each entry shows the most common genes and DNA. This sample has about 260,000 distinct CDR3 sequences in its table, and approximately 10% of those were observed once. The top ten constitute 23% of the sample.

The sequences come from peripheral blood, collected 180 days after TCRalphabeta/CD19-depleted stem cell transplant. The origin of the receptors is a male patient between 2 and 15 years old who had a stem cell transplant for chronic granulomatous disease, so the T cells may come from the graft donor.

The J gene is TRBJ2-4, the V gene TRBV19; D not certain. Germline CDR1 is LNHDA and CDR2 is SQIVND (reference sequence). V was trimmed by 10 bases and J by 1 base, leaving 14 bases between them. The CDR3 is 14 amino acids. The CDR3 reads CATSRAEAKNIQYF. The CDR3 region has the DNA TGTGCCACCTCACGTGCGGAGGCCAAAAACATTCAGTACTTC.

This clonotype was recorded once. A single base separates this from a much larger clone, so it may be a read error. The DNA is left out, because the CDR3 cannot be placed on it with certainty; the CDR3 is given as TCRdb lists it. This chain uses TRBV7-2 with TRBJ2-2; TRBD2 reflects the table's D call only, with no check against the DNA. Germline loops: CDR1 SGHTA, CDR2 FQGNSA. The CDR3 adds up to 17 amino acids, both ends counted. The CDR3 sequence is CASSLVFGGGSSGELLF.

Ten or more counts support this clonotype. The rearrangement links TRBV29-1 to TRBJ2-2; 7 bases match TRBD1. The CDR3 runs to 14 residues. Germline assignment: CDR1 SQVTM and CDR2 ANQGSEA. V shed 6 bases and J 1 base; nucleotides not matched to a gene: 5. This chain's CDR3 is CSVDWTGNTGELFF. CDR3 DNA sequence: TGCAGCGTCGACTGGACAGGGAACACCGGGGAGCTGTTTTTT.

This chain joins TRBV9 and TRBJ2-2; 11 bases fit TRBD2. The germline V gene has CDR1 SGDLS and CDR2 YYNGEE. The CDR3 spans 19 residues. The trim removed 1 base at V and 4 bases at J, leaving 12 bases unmatched. The DNA of the CDR3 is TGTGCCAGCAGCGTACCGACTAGCGGGGAATCCTCGGGCACCGGGGAGCTGTTTTTT. Amino acid sequence: CASSVPTSGESSGTGELFF.

This clonotype has a count of ten or more. This chain links TRBV7-2 with TRBJ2-1; D not certain. The CDR3 extends over 12 amino acids. V dropped 5 bases and J dropped 4 bases, with 6 bases sitting between them. Germline CDR1 is SGHTA and CDR2 is FQGNSA. CDR3 amino acids: CASSRLYNEQFF. The CDR3 nucleotides read TGTGCCAGCAGCCGTTTATACAATGAGCAGTTCTTC.

This clonotype has at least ten counts. This chain joins TRBV7-6 and TRBJ2-2, with D perhaps matching TRBD2 (5 bases). The CDR3 sequence is 16 residues long. V lost 2 bases, J lost 5 bases, and 15 bases lay in between. Germline CDR1 and CDR2: SGHVS and FNYEAQ. The CDR3 bases are TGTGCCAGCAGCTTATATTTCCAGACGGGGACCGGGGAGCTGTTTTTT. Amino acid sequence: CASSLYFQTGTGELFF.

Ten or more counts support this clonotype. This chain links TRBV7-9 with TRBJ1-1; D is undetermined. Germline-derived CDR1 and CDR2 are SEHNR and FQNEAQ (reference sequence). CDR3 length: 14 amino acids. Deletions cut 1 base from V and 6 bases from J, with 12 bases between. The CDR3 DNA follows: TGTGCCAGCAGCTTAGAGGCCGGGTCGGCTGAAGCTTTCTTT. It is translated as CASSLEAGSAEAFF.

The J gene is TRBJ2-3, the V gene TRBV12-3 or TRBV12-4; 10 bases agree with TRBD2. The CDR3 loop spans 13 amino acids. V shed 5 bases, J shed 7 bases, and the junction held 3 bases outside the gene matches. Here the CDR3 DNA reads TGTGCCAGCAGTCCTAGCGGGGGTAATACGCAGTATTTT. Amino acids: CASSPSGGNTQYF.

This clonotype was seen ten or more times. The chain employs TRBV12-3 or TRBV12-4 and TRBJ2-4; TRBD1 agrees at 8 bases. There are 12 residues in the CDR3. Unmatched junction bases numbered 1, after V lost 6 bases and J lost 6 bases. The CDR3 DNA reads TGTGCCAGCAGCGGACAGGGAAACATTCAGTACTTC. This codes for CASSGQGNIQYF.

This clonotype was recorded many times. J is TRBJ2-1 and V is TRBV10-3; the D gene could be TRBD1 or TRBD2 (5 bases each). This CDR3 contains 13 residues. With 6 bases removed from V and 6 bases from J, the gap between germline ends came to 12 bases. Germline CDR1 and CDR2: ENHRY and SYGVKD. The CDR3 DNA follows: TGTGCCATCAGAGGATTGGGACCCAATGAGCAGTTCTTC. Protein product: CAIRGLGPNEQFF.

This clonotype was detected many times. The V call is TRBV27, the J call TRBJ1-1, with a tentative D call TRBD1 (6 bases). The CDR3 runs 12 residues. Germline V lookup: CDR1 MNHEY, CDR2 SMNVEV (reference sequence). Trimming shortened V by 10 bases and J by 7 bases, and 16 bases separated the two germline ends. The CDR3 nucleotides are TGTGCCACCAGGAGGGGGGAGCGTGAAGCTTTCTTT. It translates to CATRRGEREAFF.

This clonotype was observed at least ten times. This chain joins TRBV20-1 and TRBJ2-7; a weak D match, TRBD1 (5 bases). The ends were cut back, 5 bases at V and 1 base at J, with 9 bases in the middle. The CDR3 spans 12 residues. Germline values: CDR1 DFQATT, CDR2 SNEGSKA (reference sequence). CDR3 residues: CSARTPSYEQYF. CDR3 nucleotide sequence: TGCAGTGCTCGGACACCTTCCTACGAGCAGTACTTC.

This clonotype was recorded at least ten times. In DNA, the CDR3 is TGTGCCAGCAGCTTACCGGGACAGGTCGGGAACGAGCAGTACTTC. Amino acid sequence: CASSLPGQVGNEQYF. The rearrangement joins TRBV7-9 to TRBJ2-7, with 8 bases matching TRBD1. V was clipped by 2 bases and J by 5 bases; unmatched bases: 8. This CDR3 comprises 15 residues. Germline CDR1 SEHNR, CDR2 FQNEAQ (reference sequence).

Remarks on this clonotype: A junction boundary mismatches the germline segment, possibly from a read error. V gene TRBV3-1 combines with J gene TRBJ1-1; weak D call: TRBD1 (6 bases). CDR1 LGHDT and CDR2 YNNKEL come from the germline V gene (reference sequence). CDR3 length: 17 amino acids. The CDR3 DNA reads TGTGCCTGCAGCCAAGCGTCGGTAAGGGGGGTGAACACTGAAGCTTTCTTT. Its translation: CACSQASVRGVNTEAFF.

This clonotype was recorded many times. The chain recombines TRBV5-5 with TRBJ1-4; D is unclear. The germline V and J ends were trimmed by 0 bases and 4 bases, with 7 bases remaining between them. Germline CDR1 and CDR2: SGHKS and YYEKEE (reference sequence). This CDR3 is built from 14 residues. The CDR3 region has the DNA TGTGCCAGCAGCTTGGACACCTTTAATGAAAAACTGTTTTTT. Translation gives CASSLDTFNEKLFF.

On this clonotype itself: A much larger clone sits a single nucleotide away, making a read error possible. The rearrangement joins TRBV5-1 to TRBJ1-1, with D perhaps matching TRBD1 (5 bases). The CDR3 loop spans 14 amino acids. CDR1 is SGHRS and CDR2 is YFSETQ in the germline V gene. CDR3 region: CGSRDGPPNTEAFF. In nucleotides, the CDR3 is TGCGGCAGCAGGGACGGTCCTCCCAACACTGAAGCTTTCTTT.

The sample holds a few counts of this clonotype. The chain has TRBV18 and TRBJ2-2; D perhaps matches TRBD1 (5 bases). Germline V gives CDR1 KGHSH, CDR2 LQKENI. The V end was cut by 2 bases, the J end by 1 base, with 11 bases between. The CDR3 consists of 16 residues. In DNA form, the CDR3 reads TGTGCCAGCTCACCAAGCACAGGCCAGAACACCGGGGAGCTGTTTTTT. As protein: CASSPSTGQNTGELFF.

At least ten counts were recorded for this clonotype. The chain employs TRBV19 and TRBJ2-7; D perhaps matches TRBD1 (5 bases). This CDR3 is 13 amino acids long. V was cut by 4 bases and J by 0 bases, with 7 bases left in between. In germline, CDR1 is LNHDA, CDR2 SQIVND (reference sequence). In DNA, the CDR3 is TGTGCCAGTAGTAAACAGGACTCCTACGAGCAGTACTTC. Protein product: CASSKQDSYEQYF.

This clonotype occurred many times. The CDR3 nucleotides are TGTGCCAGCAGTGCCCCCGAACTAGCGGGTGAGCAGTTCTTC. It encodes CASSAPELAGEQFF. The V gene is TRBV28, the J gene TRBJ2-1; 9 bases line up with TRBD2. Germline V CDR1 and CDR2: MDHEN, SYDVKM. The CDR3 length is 14 residues. Trimming took 5 bases from V and 9 from J; bases not matched to a gene: 8.

This clonotype was seen a handful of times. The rearrangement uses TRBV28 and TRBJ2-3; TRBD1 matches 11 bases. CDR1 is MDHEN and CDR2 is SYDVKM in the germline V gene. J gave up 6 bases and V 6 bases, and 8 bases lay outside the gene matches. The CDR3 is made up of 15 amino acids. The CDR3 DNA sequence: TGTGCCAGCAGGAGGGACAGGGGGGGAGGGGATACGCAGTATTTT. Encoded protein: CASRRDRGGGDTQYF.

The chain is built from TRBV19 and TRBJ2-2, with 13 bases that match TRBD2. The length of the CDR3 is 16 residues. Germline CDR1 reads LNHDA; CDR2 reads SQIVND (reference sequence). V dropped 6 bases and J dropped 0; count of bases not matched to a gene: 1. The CDR3 DNA reads TGTGCCAGTAGGACTAGCGGGGGGTCGAACACCGGGGAGCTGTTTTTT. Its translation is CASRTSGGSNTGELFF.

The table lists this clonotype with many counts. The chain joins TRBV4-3 to TRBJ2-2, with 8 nucleotides matching TRBD2. Germline values: CDR1 LGHNA, CDR2 YSLEER. This CDR3 comprises 19 residues. J was trimmed by 0 bases and V by 6 bases; bases with no gene match: 15. CDR3 loop: CASSHQGPGLGPNTGELFF. DNA for the CDR3: TGCGCCAGCAGTCACCAAGGGCCGGGACTAGGACCGAACACCGGGGAGCTGTTTTTT.

In this sample, this clonotype turned up many times. The gene calls are TRBV29-1 and TRBJ2-1; 15 bases line up with TRBD2. Germline CDR1 and CDR2: SQVTM and ANQGSEA. This CDR3 contains 17 residues. Trimming cost V 5 bases and J 9 bases; bases outside gene matches: 14. DNA for the CDR3: TGCAGCGTTCCCGGGCTGTGGACTAGCGGGGGGGCCGGTGAGCAGTTCTTC. It specifies CSVPGLWTSGGAGEQFF.

This clonotype has at least ten counts. The rearrangement joins TRBV6-5 to TRBJ1-4; the D gene is possibly TRBD1 (6 bases). The germline V gene encodes CDR1 MNHEY and CDR2 SVGAGI. Trimming took off 0 bases at V and 5 bases at J, with 13 bases between the two ends. The CDR3 spans 16 residues. This chain's CDR3 is CASSYSAGVGNEKLFF. The CDR3 bases are TGTGCCAGCAGTTACTCGGCAGGGGTCGGAAATGAAAAACTGTTTTTT.

There are many counts of this clonotype. The chain recombines TRBV6-1 with TRBJ1-1; D is uncertain. Germline CDR1 MNHNS, CDR2 SASEGT. The CDR3 has 13 residues. V dropped 5 bases and J dropped 1 base, with 8 bases sitting between them. The CDR3 spells CASSLFGNTEAFF. DNA for the CDR3: TGTGCCAGCAGTCTGTTCGGGAACACTGAAGCTTTCTTT.

Worth noting for this clonotype: An end of the junction differs from the germline gene, which may be a read error. The chain links TRBV9 to TRBJ2-2; D remains unclear. Germline CDR1 reads SGDLS; CDR2 reads YYNGEE. The CDR3 is 15 amino acids. The CDR3 region is CASRVARLNNGELFF. CDR3 in DNA: TGTGCCAGCAGAGTAGCAAGGCTGAACAACGGGGAGCTGTTTTTT.

In its sample, this clonotype was seen many times. Here the CDR3 DNA reads TGCGCCAGCTCGAAGGGGGTCCCCTATAATTCACCCCTCCACTTT. Its protein product is CASSKGVPYNSPLHF. The V and J genes are TRBV5-1 and TRBJ1-6; maybe TRBD1 (6 bases). Germline CDR1 SGHRS, CDR2 YFSETQ. This CDR3 comprises 15 residues. The V end was cut by 7 bases, the J end by 2 bases, with 13 bases between.

This clonotype was counted many times. The J gene is TRBJ2-1, the V gene TRBV29-1; D is perhaps TRBD1 or TRBD2 (5 bases each). CDR1 and CDR2 (germline): SQVTM, ANQGSEA. This CDR3 is 13 amino acids long. Trimming cost V 7 bases and J 12 bases, with 22 bases left between them. This chain's CDR3 is CSAQPGTLVRQFF. CDR3 coding DNA: TGCAGCGCCCAACCCGGGACCCTCGTCCGGCAGTTCTTC.